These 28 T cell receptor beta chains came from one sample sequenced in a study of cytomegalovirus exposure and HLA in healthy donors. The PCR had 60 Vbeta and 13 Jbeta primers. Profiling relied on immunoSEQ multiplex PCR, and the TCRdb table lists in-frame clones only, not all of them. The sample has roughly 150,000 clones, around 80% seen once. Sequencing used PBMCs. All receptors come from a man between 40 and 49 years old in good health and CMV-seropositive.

The CDR3 DNA is TGTGCCAGTACCACCCGCCCTAGCGGGAGTTTTCAGAATGAGCAGTTCTTC. Its protein product is CASTTRPSGSFQNEQFF. V and J are TRBV19 and TRBJ2-1, with 10 bases fitting TRBD2. Unmatched junction bases numbered 16, after V lost 7 bases and J lost 7 bases. Germline loops: CDR1 LNHDA, CDR2 SQIVND (reference sequence). The CDR3 is 17 residues long.

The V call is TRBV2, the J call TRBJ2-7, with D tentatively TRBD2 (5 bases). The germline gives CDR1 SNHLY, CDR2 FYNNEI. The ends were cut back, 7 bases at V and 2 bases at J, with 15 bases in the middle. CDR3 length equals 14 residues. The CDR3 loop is CASNQVGIPYEQYF. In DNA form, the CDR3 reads TGTGCCAGCAATCAAGTCGGGATTCCCTACGAGCAGTACTTC.

CDR3 amino acids: CASSRDRVVSPLHF. CDR3 nucleotides: TGTGCCAGCAGCCGGGACAGGGTAGTGTCACCCCTCCACTTT. The chain links TRBV6-5 to TRBJ1-6; 9 bases fit TRBD1. The germline gives CDR1 MNHEY, CDR2 SVGAGI. V lost 6 bases, J lost 10 bases, and 7 bases stayed unmatched. CDR3 length: 14 residues.

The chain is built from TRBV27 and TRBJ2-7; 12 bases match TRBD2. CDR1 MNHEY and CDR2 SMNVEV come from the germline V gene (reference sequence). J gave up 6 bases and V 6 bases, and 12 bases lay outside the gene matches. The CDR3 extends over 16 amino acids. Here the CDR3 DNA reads TGTGCCAGCAGCCAAACACCACTAGCGGGAGGACGCGAGCAGTACTTC. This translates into CASSQTPLAGGREQYF.

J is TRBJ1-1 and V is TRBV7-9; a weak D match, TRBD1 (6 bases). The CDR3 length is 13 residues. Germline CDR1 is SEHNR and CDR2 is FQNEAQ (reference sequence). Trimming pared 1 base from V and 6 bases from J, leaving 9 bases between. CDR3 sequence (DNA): TGTGCCAGCAGCTTAGGGACAGCGTCTGAAGCTTTCTTT. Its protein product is CASSLGTASEAFF.

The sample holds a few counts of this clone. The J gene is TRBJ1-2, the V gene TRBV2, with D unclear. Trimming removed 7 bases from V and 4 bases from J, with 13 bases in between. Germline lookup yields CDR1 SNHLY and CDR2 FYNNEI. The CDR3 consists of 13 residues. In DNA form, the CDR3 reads TGTGCCAGCAAGGAGGGCCAGTTCTATGGCTACACCTTC. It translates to CASKEGQFYGYTF.

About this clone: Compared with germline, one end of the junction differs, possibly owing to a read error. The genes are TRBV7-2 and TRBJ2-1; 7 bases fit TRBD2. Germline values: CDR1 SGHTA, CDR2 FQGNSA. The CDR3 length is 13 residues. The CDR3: CASSLAGLNEQFF. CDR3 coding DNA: TGTGCCAGCAGTTTAGCGGGCCTCAATGAGCAGTTCTTC.

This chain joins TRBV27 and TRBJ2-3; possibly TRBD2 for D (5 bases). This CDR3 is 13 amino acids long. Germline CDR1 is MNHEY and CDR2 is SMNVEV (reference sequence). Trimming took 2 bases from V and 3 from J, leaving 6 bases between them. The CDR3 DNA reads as TGTGCCAGCAGTTTACTAGCAACAGATACGCAGTATTTT. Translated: CASSLLATDTQYF.

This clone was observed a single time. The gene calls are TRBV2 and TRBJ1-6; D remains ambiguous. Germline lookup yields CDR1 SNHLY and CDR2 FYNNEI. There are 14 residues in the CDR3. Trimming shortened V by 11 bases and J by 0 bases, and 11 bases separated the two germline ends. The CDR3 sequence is CAPSYSSYNSPLHF. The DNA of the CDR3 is TGTGCCCCCTCCTACAGCTCCTATAATTCACCCCTCCACTTT.

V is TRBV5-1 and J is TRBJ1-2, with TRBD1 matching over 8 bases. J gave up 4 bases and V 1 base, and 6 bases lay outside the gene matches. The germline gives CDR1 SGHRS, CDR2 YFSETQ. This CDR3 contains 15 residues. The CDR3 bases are TGCGCCAGCAGCTTGCTCGCAGGGGGCGGCTATGGCTACACCTTC. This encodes CASSLLAGGGYGYTF. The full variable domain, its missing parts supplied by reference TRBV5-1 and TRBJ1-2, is KAGVTQTPRYLIKTRGQQVTLSCSPISGHRSVSWYQQTPGQGLQFLFEYFSETQRNKGNFPGRFSGRQFSNSRSEMNVSTLELGDSALYLCASSLLAGGGYGYTFGSGTRLTVV.

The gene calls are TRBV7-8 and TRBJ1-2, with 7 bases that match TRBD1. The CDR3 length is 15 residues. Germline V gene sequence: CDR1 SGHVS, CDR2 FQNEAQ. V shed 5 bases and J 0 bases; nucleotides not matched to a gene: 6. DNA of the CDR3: TGTGCCAGCAGCATAGGGACAGCGACTAACTATGGCTACACCTTC. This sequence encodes CASSIGTATNYGYTF.

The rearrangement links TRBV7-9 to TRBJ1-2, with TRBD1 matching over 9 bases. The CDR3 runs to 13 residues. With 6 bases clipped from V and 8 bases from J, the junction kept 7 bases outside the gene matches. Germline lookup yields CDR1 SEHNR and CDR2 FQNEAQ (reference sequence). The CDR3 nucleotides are TGTGCCAGCAGTTACACAGGGGGCGACGGCTACACCTTC. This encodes CASSYTGGDGYTF.

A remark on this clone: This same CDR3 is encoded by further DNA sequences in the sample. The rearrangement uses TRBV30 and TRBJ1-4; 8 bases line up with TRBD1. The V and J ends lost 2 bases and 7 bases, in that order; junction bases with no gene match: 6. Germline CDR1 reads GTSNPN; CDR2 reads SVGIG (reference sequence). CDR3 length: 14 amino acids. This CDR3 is CAWSPGTGGEKLFF. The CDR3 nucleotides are TGTGCCTGGAGTCCCGGGACAGGTGGTGAAAAACTGTTTTTT.

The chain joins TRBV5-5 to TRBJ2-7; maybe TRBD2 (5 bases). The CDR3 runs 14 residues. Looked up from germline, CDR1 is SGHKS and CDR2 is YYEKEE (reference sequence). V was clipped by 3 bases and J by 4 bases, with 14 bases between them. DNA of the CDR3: TGTGCCAGCAGCTCCGTTAAACTAGGGTACGAGCAGTACTTC. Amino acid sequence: CASSSVKLGYEQYF. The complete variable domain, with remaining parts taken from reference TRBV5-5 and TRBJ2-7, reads DAGVTQSPTHLIKTRGQQVTLRCSPISGHKSVSWYQQVLGQGPQFIFQYYEKEERGRGNFPDRFSARQFPNYSSELNVNALLLGDSALYLCASSSVKLGYEQYFGPGTRLTVT.

The CDR3 sequence: CASSEYGLETETQYF. The CDR3 DNA is TGTGCCAGCAGTGAATATGGACTAGAAACAGAGACCCAGTACTTC. This chain joins TRBV2 and TRBJ2-5, with 7 nucleotides matching TRBD2. CDR1 is SNHLY, CDR2 FYNNEI, per germline. V trimming: 2 bases; J trimming: 4 bases; junction bases outside the gene matches: 7. This CDR3 comprises 15 residues.

In nucleotides, the CDR3 is TGTGCCAGCTCACCGTCAGGCCAGAATAATGAAAAACTGTTTTTT. This sequence encodes CASSPSGQNNEKLFF. The chain recombines TRBV18 with TRBJ1-4; D uncertain. The V gene lost 3 bases and the J gene lost 4 bases, with 12 bases spanning the gap. Germline V lookup: CDR1 KGHSH, CDR2 LQKENI. This CDR3 has 15 amino acids.

The CDR3 DNA reads as TGTGCCTGGAGCGAAGGCGGGAACTATGGCTACACCTTC. Translated, it gives CAWSEGGNYGYTF. The genes are TRBV30 and TRBJ1-2; D gene uncertain. Germline V lookup: CDR1 GTSNPN, CDR2 SVGIG (reference sequence). The CDR3 consists of 13 residues. V lost 3 bases and J lost 2, with 10 bases in between.

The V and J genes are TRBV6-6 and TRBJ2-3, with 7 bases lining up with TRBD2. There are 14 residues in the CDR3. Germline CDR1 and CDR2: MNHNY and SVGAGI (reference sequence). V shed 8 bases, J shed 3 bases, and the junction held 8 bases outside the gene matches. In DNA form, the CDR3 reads TGTGCCAGCGGGGAAGCGGGACGGACAGATACGCAGTATTTT. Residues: CASGEAGRTDTQYF.

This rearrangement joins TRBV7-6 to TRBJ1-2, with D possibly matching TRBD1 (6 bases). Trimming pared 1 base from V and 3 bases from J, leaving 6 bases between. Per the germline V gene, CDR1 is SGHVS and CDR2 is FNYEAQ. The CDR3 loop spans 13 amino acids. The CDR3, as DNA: TGTGCCAGCAGCTTAGACAGGGACTATGGCTACACCTTC. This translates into CASSLDRDYGYTF.

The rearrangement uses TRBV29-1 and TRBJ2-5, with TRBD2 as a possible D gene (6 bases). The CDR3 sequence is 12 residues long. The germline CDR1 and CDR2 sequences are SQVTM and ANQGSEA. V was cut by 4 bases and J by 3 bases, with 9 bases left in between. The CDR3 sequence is CSVVGREETQYF. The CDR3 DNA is TGCAGCGTTGTCGGGAGAGAAGAGACCCAGTACTTC.

CDR3: CASSPRQISGNTIYF. CDR3 bases: TGTGCCAGCTCACCAAGACAAATCTCTGGAAACACCATATATTTT. The chain carries TRBV18 and TRBJ1-3; D is uncertain. CDR1 KGHSH and CDR2 LQKENI come from the germline V gene. The ends were cut back, 2 bases at V and 0 bases at J, with 8 bases in the middle. CDR3 size: 15 residues.

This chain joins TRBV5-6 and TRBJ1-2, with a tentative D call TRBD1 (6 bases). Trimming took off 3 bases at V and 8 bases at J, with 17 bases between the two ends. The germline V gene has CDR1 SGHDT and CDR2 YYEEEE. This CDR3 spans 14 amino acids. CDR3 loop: CASSSATGLRGYTF. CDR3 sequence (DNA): TGTGCCAGCAGCTCGGCGACAGGTTTGCGAGGCTACACCTTC. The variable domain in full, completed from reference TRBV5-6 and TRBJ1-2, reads DAGVTQSPTHLIKTRGQQVTLRCSPKSGHDTVSWYQQALGQGPQFIFQYYEEEERQRGNFPDRFSGHQFPNYSSELNVNALLLGDSALYLCASSSATGLRGYTFGSGTRLTVV.

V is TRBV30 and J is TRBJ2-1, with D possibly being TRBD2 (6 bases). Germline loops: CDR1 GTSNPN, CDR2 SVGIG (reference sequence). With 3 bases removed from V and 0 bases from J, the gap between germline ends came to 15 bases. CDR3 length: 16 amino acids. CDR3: CAWSRPGLSSYNEQFF. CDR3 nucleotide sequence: TGTGCCTGGAGCCGACCGGGACTCAGCTCCTACAATGAGCAGTTCTTC.

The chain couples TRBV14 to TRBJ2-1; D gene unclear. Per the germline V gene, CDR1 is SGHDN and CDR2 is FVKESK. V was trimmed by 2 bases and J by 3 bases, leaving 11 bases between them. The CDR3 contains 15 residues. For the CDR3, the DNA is TGTGCCAGCAGCCAAATCGGGTCTTTCTACAATGAGCAGTTCTTC. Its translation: CASSQIGSFYNEQFF.

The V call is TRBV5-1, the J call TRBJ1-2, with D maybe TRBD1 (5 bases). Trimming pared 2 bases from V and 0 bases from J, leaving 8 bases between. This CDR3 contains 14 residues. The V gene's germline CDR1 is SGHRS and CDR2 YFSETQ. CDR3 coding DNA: TGCGCCAGCAGCTTTGACAGCACTAACTATGGCTACACCTTC. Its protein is CASSFDSTNYGYTF.

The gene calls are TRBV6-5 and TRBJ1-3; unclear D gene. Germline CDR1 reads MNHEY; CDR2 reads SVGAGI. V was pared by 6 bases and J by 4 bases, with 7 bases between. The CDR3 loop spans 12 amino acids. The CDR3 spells CASSNAGNTIYF. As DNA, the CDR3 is TGTGCCAGCAGCAACGCGGGAAACACCATATATTTT.

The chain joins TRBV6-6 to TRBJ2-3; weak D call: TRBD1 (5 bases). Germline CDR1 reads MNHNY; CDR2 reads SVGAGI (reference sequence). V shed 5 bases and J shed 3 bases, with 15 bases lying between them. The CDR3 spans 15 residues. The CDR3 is CASSPGKGRTDTQYF. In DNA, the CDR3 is TGTGCCAGCAGTCCAGGGAAGGGAAGGACAGATACGCAGTATTTT.

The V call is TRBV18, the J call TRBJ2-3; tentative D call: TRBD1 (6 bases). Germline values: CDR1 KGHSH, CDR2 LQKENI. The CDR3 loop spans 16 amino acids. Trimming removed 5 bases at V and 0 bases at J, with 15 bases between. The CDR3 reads CASSLYRESSTDTQYF. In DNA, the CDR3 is TGTGCCAGCTCATTATACAGGGAGTCTAGCACAGATACGCAGTATTTT.